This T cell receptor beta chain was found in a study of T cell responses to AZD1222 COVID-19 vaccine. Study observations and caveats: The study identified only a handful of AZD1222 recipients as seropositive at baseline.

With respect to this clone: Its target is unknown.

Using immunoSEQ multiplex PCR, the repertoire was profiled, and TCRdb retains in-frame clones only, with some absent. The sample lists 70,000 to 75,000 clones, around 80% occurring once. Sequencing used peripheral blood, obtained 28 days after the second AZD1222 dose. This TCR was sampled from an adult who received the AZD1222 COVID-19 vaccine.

The CDR3 loop reads CASSQVSSATYEQYF. CDR3 nucleotides: TGTGCCAGCAGCCAAGTGTCTAGCGCCACCTACGAGCAGTACTTC. This sequence joins TRBV4-2 and TRBJ2-7; TRBD2 is a possible D gene (6 bases). The germline V and J ends were trimmed by 1 base and 2 bases, with 12 bases remaining between them. Germline CDR1 LGHNA, CDR2 YNFKEQ. CDR3 length equals 15 residues.